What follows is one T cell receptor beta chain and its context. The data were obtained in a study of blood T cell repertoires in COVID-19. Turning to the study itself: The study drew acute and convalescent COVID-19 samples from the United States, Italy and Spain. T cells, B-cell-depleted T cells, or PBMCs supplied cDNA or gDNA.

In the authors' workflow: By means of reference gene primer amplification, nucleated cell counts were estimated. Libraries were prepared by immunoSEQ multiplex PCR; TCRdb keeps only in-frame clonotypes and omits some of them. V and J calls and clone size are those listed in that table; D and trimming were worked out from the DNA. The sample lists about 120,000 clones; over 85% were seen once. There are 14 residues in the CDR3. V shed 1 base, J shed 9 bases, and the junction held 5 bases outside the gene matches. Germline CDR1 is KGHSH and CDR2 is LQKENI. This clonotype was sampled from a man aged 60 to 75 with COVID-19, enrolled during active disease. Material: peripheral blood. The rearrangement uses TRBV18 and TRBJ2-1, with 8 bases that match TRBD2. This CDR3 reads CASSPHETSVEQFF. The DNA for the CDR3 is TGTGCCAGCTCACCACATGAGACTAGCGTTGAGCAGTTCTTC.